The 13 T cell receptor beta chains reported below all come from one sample, sequenced in a study of response to subunit inactivated influenza vaccine. TCRdb ran MiXCR on the RT-PCR reads and lists one entry per CDR3 protein. This table holds about 620,000 distinct CDR3 sequences, about an eighth found once. The sequenced sample was PBMCs from blood, obtained on the day of vaccination. These receptors were collected from a man in his fifties or sixties who received an inactivated influenza vaccine.

This clonotype was seen repeatedly, ten times or more. The gene calls are TRBV24-1 and TRBJ2-1; TRBD2 matches 8 bases. J lost 0 bases, V lost 3 bases, and 3 bases had no gene match. This CDR3 has 16 amino acids. Germline assignment: CDR1 KGHDR and CDR2 SFDVKD. CDR3 DNA: TGTGCCACCAGTGATATAAGCGGGAGCTCCTACAATGAGCAGTTCTTC. Translating it yields CATSDISGSSYNEQFF.

The CDR3 nucleotides read TGTGCCAGCTTCGAGTTTAAGGGGAACTATGGCTACACCTTC. This codes for CASFEFKGNYGYTF. The chain employs TRBV28 and TRBJ1-2; possible D gene TRBD1, 5 bases. Germline-derived CDR1 and CDR2 are MDHEN and SYDVKM. This CDR3 is built from 14 residues. Trimming stripped 8 bases from V and 2 bases from J, with 15 bases between.

The chain couples TRBV12-3 or TRBV12-4 to TRBJ1-6, with D tentatively TRBD1 (5 bases). V gave up 7 bases and J gave up 7 bases, with 11 bases separating them. The CDR3 contains 13 residues. The CDR3 coding sequence is TGTGCCAGCAAACACAGGTTGAATTCACCCCTCCACTTT. Translated, it gives CASKHRLNSPLHF.

This clonotype was counted between two and nine times. The gene calls are TRBV18 and TRBJ1-1, with TRBD1 identical over 7 bases. The trim removed 8 bases at V and 10 bases at J, leaving 16 bases unmatched. The CDR3 totals 14 residues. Germline V gene data show CDR1 as KGHSH and CDR2 as LQKENI. The CDR3 region has the DNA TGTGCCAGCGCAACAAGCGGACAGGAGGGGGGAGCTTTCTTT. It codes for CASATSGQEGGAFF.

This clonotype has just a few counts. The V call is TRBV19, the J call TRBJ2-1; 7 bases are a match to TRBD2. Germline V gives CDR1 LNHDA, CDR2 SQIVND (reference sequence). V was clipped by 3 bases and J by 3 bases; unmatched bases: 5. The CDR3 totals 15 residues. DNA of the CDR3: TGTGCCAGTAGTATGGCTAGCGGCAACTACAATGAGCAGTTCTTC. This encodes CASSMASGNYNEQFF.

This clonotype was detected many times. Written as DNA, the CDR3 is TGTGCCAGTAGTAACCAGGCGCTACTAGCCAAAAACATTCAGTACTTC. Translating gives CASSNQALLAKNIQYF. The rearrangement uses TRBV19 and TRBJ2-4, with D unclear. CDR1 is LNHDA and CDR2 is SQIVND in the germline V gene (reference sequence). The V gene lost 4 bases and the J gene lost 0 bases, with 13 bases spanning the gap. The CDR3 runs to 16 residues.

V and J are TRBV29-1 and TRBJ2-1, with 8 nucleotides matching TRBD2. The CDR3 runs to 13 residues. From germline, CDR1 is SQVTM and CDR2 ANQGSEA. V dropped 6 bases and J dropped 7; count of bases not matched to a gene: 8. The CDR3 DNA reads as TGCAGCGTATCAGGACTAGCTGTTAATGAGCAGTTCTTC. It translates to CSVSGLAVNEQFF.

The chain couples TRBV10-3 to TRBJ1-6; no firm D call. The germline CDR1 and CDR2 sequences are ENHRY and SYGVKD. V shed 1 base and J shed 5 bases, with 6 bases lying between them. CDR3 length: 14 residues. The CDR3, as DNA: TGTGCCATCAGTGAGTTCCAGGATAATTCACCCCTCCACTTT. As protein: CAISEFQDNSPLHF.

Only a few counts were recorded for this clonotype. The chain joins TRBV7-2 to TRBJ2-5, with 10 bases identical to TRBD2. Germline V CDR1 and CDR2: SGHTA, FQGNSA. CDR3 length: 15 amino acids. Unmatched junction bases numbered 8, after V lost 5 bases and J lost 5 bases. In DNA, the CDR3 is TGTGCCAGCAGCCCTCACGGGACTAGCGATGAGACCCAGTACTTC. Its translation is CASSPHGTSDETQYF. Full variable domain (outside the CDR3, taken from reference TRBV7-2 and TRBJ2-5): GAGVSQSPSNKVTEKGKDVELRCDPISGHTALYWYRQSLGQGLEFLIYFQGNSAPDKSGLPSDRFSAERTGGSVSTLTIQRTQQEDSAVYLCASSPHGTSDETQYFGPGTRLLVL.

The CDR3 region is CASSLDTGQGSYNEQFF. CDR3 sequence (DNA): TGTGCCAGCAGCTTAGATACCGGACAGGGGTCCTACAATGAGCAGTTCTTC. V and J are TRBV11-3 and TRBJ2-1; 9 bases are shared with TRBD1. Germline CDR1 is SGHNT and CDR2 is YENEEA. The CDR3 runs 17 residues. Germline trimming cut 0 bases from V and 1 base from J; bases unmatched to any gene: 4.

The chain uses TRBV27 and TRBJ2-7; D assignment may be TRBD1 or TRBD2 (5 bases each). Per the germline V gene, CDR1 is MNHEY and CDR2 is SMNVEV (reference sequence). The CDR3 covers 14 residues. Trimming stripped 2 bases from V and 6 bases from J, with 14 bases between. As DNA, the CDR3 is TGTGCCAGCAGTTTAATCGGCAGGGACGGCGAGCAGTACTTC. Translating it yields CASSLIGRDGEQYF.

This clonotype was seen a handful of times. The chain links TRBV12-3 or TRBV12-4 to TRBJ2-3; 8 nucleotides agree with TRBD1. The V segment lost 2 bases and the J segment 6 bases; nucleotides outside the gene matches: 4. This CDR3 is built from 14 residues. The CDR3 DNA reads as TGTGCCAGCAGTTTAATGACAGGGGCTGATACGCAGTATTTT. As protein: CASSLMTGADTQYF.

This clonotype appeared many times. The V call is TRBV28, the J call TRBJ2-1; the match to TRBD2 covers 9 bases. Germline V gives CDR1 MDHEN, CDR2 SYDVKM. The CDR3 runs to 16 residues. V shed 5 bases and J 5 bases; nucleotides not matched to a gene: 10. The CDR3: CASSAGGALLNNEQFF. In nucleotides, the CDR3 is TGTGCCAGCAGTGCGGGAGGGGCCCTACTAAACAATGAGCAGTTCTTC.